Listed here are 5 T cell receptor beta chains from one sample, sequenced in a study of cytomegalovirus exposure and HLA in healthy donors. The primer mix had 60 Vbeta and 13 Jbeta primers. Sequenced by immunoSEQ multiplex PCR; TCRdb stores in-frame clones only, minus some. The sample carries under 200,000 clones, roughly 77% recorded once. The sample taken for sequencing was PBMCs. The receptors were gathered from a middle-aged man in good health and CMV-seropositive.

The chain couples TRBV6-4 to TRBJ2-2; 10 bases agree with TRBD2. This CDR3 comprises 15 residues. Germline values: CDR1 MRHNA, CDR2 SNTAGT. V trimming: 3 bases; J trimming: 3 bases; junction bases outside the gene matches: 1. CDR3 protein: CASSESGGDTGELFF. The CDR3 coding sequence is TGTGCCAGCAGTGAGAGCGGGGGGGACACCGGGGAGCTGTTTTTT.

The chain employs TRBV4-3 and TRBJ2-1; TRBD1 aligns across 7 bases. The CDR3 has 15 residues. Trimming took 6 bases from V and 0 from J; bases not matched to a gene: 5. The germline CDR1 and CDR2 sequences are LGHNA and YSLEER. In nucleotides, the CDR3 is TGCGCCAGCAGTCCGGGACAGATCTCCTACAATGAGCAGTTCTTC. This translates into CASSPGQISYNEQFF.

Points on this clone: Other DNA variants within this sample encode the same CDR3. The rearrangement joins TRBV19 to TRBJ1-1; 9 bases fit TRBD1. Germline V lookup: CDR1 LNHDA, CDR2 SQIVND (reference sequence). The trim removed 4 bases at V and 1 base at J, leaving 10 bases unmatched. CDR3 length equals 17 residues. CDR3 DNA sequence: TGTGCCAGTAGTACCCGAAACAGGGGGCAACCGAACACTGAAGCTTTCTTT. Amino acid sequence: CASSTRNRGQPNTEAFF.

This chain links TRBV13 with TRBJ2-7; D gene ambiguous. Germline V gives CDR1 PRHDT, CDR2 FYEKMQ (reference sequence). The CDR3 loop spans 12 amino acids. V was clipped by 2 bases and J by 4 bases, with 6 bases between them. This chain's CDR3 is CASSLYLYEQYF. For the CDR3, the DNA is TGTGCCAGCAGCTTATATCTTTACGAGCAGTACTTC.

V gene TRBV7-9 combines with J gene TRBJ1-2, with D uncertain. CDR1 SEHNR and CDR2 FQNEAQ come from the germline V gene (reference sequence). The germline V and J ends were trimmed by 1 base and 4 bases, with 16 bases remaining between them. This CDR3 has 16 residues. The CDR3 loop reads CASSLGVNRVRYGYTF. The CDR3 bases are TGTGCCAGCAGCTTAGGGGTCAATCGGGTTCGCTATGGCTACACCTTC.